This TCR beta chain was obtained from a study of identical twins. The germline V gene has CDR1 SGHTA and CDR2 FQGNSA. The CDR3 has 14 amino acids. The germline V and J ends were trimmed by 10 bases and 5 bases, with 19 bases remaining between them. Points from the study as a whole: In drawing conclusions, the study used cross-sectional statistical analysis and did not follow the same donors. Abundant beta clonotypes from cord blood bore fewer insertions; memory repertoires lacked this pattern. It was out-of-frame TCR alpha sharing in monozygotic twins that models underestimated.

This clonotype came up a few times. Its antigen remains unknown. Unique molecular identifiers were present on cDNA, and template switching added a universal primer site. TCRdb re-analysed the 5' RACE reads in MiXCR, keeping a single row per CDR3 protein. The data contain 350,000 to 500,000 distinct CDR3 sequences, around 20% of them singletons. The TCR sequence derives from a man over 45 in good health. Sequencing was done on a sample of naive T cells sorted from blood. The chain couples TRBV7-2 to TRBJ2-3, with D hard to call. The chain's CDR3 is CATGVVVAGDTQYF. CDR3 sequence (DNA): TGTGCCACCGGCGTGGTGGTAGCAGGAGATACGCAGTATTTT. Full variable domain (rest looked up from reference TRBV7-2 and TRBJ2-3): GAGVSQSPSNKVTEKGKDVELRCDPISGHTALYWYRQSLGQGLEFLIYFQGNSAPDKSGLPSDRFSAERTGGSVSTLTIQRTQQEDSAVYLCATGVVVAGDTQYFGPGTRLTVL.